Below are 29 T cell receptor beta chains sequenced from a single sample in a study of T cell changes during pregnancy in multiple sclerosis. The table came from immunoSEQ multiplex PCR; TCRdb's copy has only in-frame clones and leaves some out. This sample has around 21,000 clones; approximately 90% occur once, and the top ten carry around 21%. The specimen comprised CD8+ T cells from peripheral blood mononuclear cells, sampled after pregnancy. The receptors here all came from a female donor in good health, enrolled as a control in a pregnancy study.

This chain connects TRBV5-6 to TRBJ2-2; D call uncertain. The V gene's germline CDR1 is SGHDT and CDR2 YYEEEE. The CDR3 has 12 residues. Deletions cut 2 bases from V and 8 bases from J, with 7 bases between. CDR3 sequence (DNA): TGTGCCAGCAGCTTTCCCACAGGGGAGCTGTTTTTT. Amino acid sequence: CASSFPTGELFF.

The J gene is TRBJ1-1, the V gene TRBV2; 8 nucleotides agree with TRBD1. Germline CDR1 reads SNHLY; CDR2 reads FYNNEI. The V gene end was trimmed by 8 bases and the J gene end by 8 bases; junction bases not matched to a gene: 10. CDR3 size: 13 residues. CDR3 bases: TGTGCCAGCTTGACAGGGGATGGTACCGAAGCTTTCTTT. This gives the protein CASLTGDGTEAFF. Variable domain in full (rest from reference TRBV2 and TRBJ1-1): EPEVTQTPSHQVTQMGQEVILRCVPISNHLYFYWYRQILGQKVEFLVSFYNNEISEKSEIFDDQFSVERPDGSNFTLKIRSTKLEDSAMYFCASLTGDGTEAFFGQGTRLTVV.

The genes are TRBV19 and TRBJ1-1; 7 bases fit TRBD1. CDR3 length: 16 residues. Trimming removed 5 bases from V and 1 base from J; junction bases left unmatched: 10. The V gene's germline CDR1 is LNHDA and CDR2 SQIVND (reference sequence). The CDR3 nucleotides read TGTGCCAGTAGTGTTCGTCCGGGACAGCCGAACACTGAAGCTTTCTTT. Translation gives CASSVRPGQPNTEAFF. Full variable domain (outside the CDR3, taken from reference TRBV19 and TRBJ1-1): DGGITQSPKYLFRKEGQNVTLSCEQNLNHDAMYWYRQDPGQGLRLIYYSQIVNDFQKGDIAEGYSVSREKKESFPLTVTSAQKNPTAFYLCASSVRPGQPNTEAFFGQGTRLTVV.

V is TRBV5-1 and J is TRBJ2-7; the D gene is possibly TRBD2 (6 bases). In germline, CDR1 is SGHRS, CDR2 YFSETQ. CDR3 length equals 16 residues. The germline V and J ends were trimmed by 4 bases and 2 bases, with 19 bases remaining between them. The CDR3 DNA reads TGCGCCAGCAGCCCATCGTGGGACTCCCCCGCCTACGAGCAGTACTTC. This sequence encodes CASSPSWDSPAYEQYF.

The V call is TRBV4-3, the J call TRBJ2-3, with 14 bases matching TRBD2. The J segment lost 3 bases and the V segment lost 1 base, leaving 0 bases of the junction unmatched. The CDR3 extends over 16 amino acids. Germline V CDR1 and CDR2: LGHNA, YSLEER. The CDR3 loop reads CASSQGTSGGTDTQYF. The CDR3 DNA follows: TGCGCCAGCAGCCAAGGGACTAGCGGGGGGACAGATACGCAGTATTTT.

The chain has TRBV18 and TRBJ2-1; possibly TRBD2 for D (6 bases). This CDR3 contains 17 residues. V was pared by 8 bases and J by 5 bases, with 25 bases between. Germline loops: CDR1 KGHSH, CDR2 LQKENI. CDR3 coding DNA: TGTGCCAGCGGCGAAATAGCGGTGACGGGATTAAACAATGAGCAGTTCTTC. It is translated as CASGEIAVTGLNNEQFF.

The genes are TRBV9 and TRBJ2-7; 12 bases map to TRBD1. V was clipped by 4 bases and J by 6 bases; unmatched bases: 5. This CDR3 contains 14 residues. Germline V gene data show CDR1 as SGDLS and CDR2 as YYNGEE. CDR3 in amino acids: CASSPGTGGAEQYF. The CDR3 coding sequence is TGTGCCAGCAGCCCGGGGACAGGGGGCGCCGAGCAGTACTTC.

This clone was recorded a few times. The V and J genes are TRBV19 and TRBJ2-7; D not certain. CDR3 length: 13 residues. Between the trimmed V and J ends, which lost 5 bases and 3 bases, there was a span of 11 bases. Per germline, CDR1 LNHDA and CDR2 SQIVND (reference sequence). As DNA, the CDR3 is TGTGCCAGTAGTGCTTCTCCCGGCTACGAGCAGTACTTC. Amino acids: CASSASPGYEQYF.

This clone is labeled medium-sized. This rearrangement joins TRBV6-4 to TRBJ2-3; the match to TRBD2 covers 9 bases. V trimming: 2 bases; J trimming: 6 bases; junction bases outside the gene matches: 6. Germline values: CDR1 MRHNA, CDR2 SNTAGT. The CDR3 contains 15 residues. This CDR3 reads CASSDGGGAVDTQYF. The DNA for the CDR3 is TGTGCCAGCAGTGACGGCGGGGGGGCGGTCGATACGCAGTATTTT.

This clone was seen only a few times. The genes are TRBV27 and TRBJ1-3; D is possibly TRBD1 (6 bases). The ends were cut back, 8 bases at V and 3 bases at J, with 11 bases in the middle. CDR1 and CDR2 from the germline V gene are MNHEY and SMNVEV (reference sequence). The CDR3 spans 13 residues. The CDR3 DNA sequence: TGTGCCAGCGGGGGGGCGTATGGAAACACCATATATTTT. Translation: CASGGAYGNTIYF.

This chain joins TRBV4-3 and TRBJ1-2, with 11 positions matching TRBD1. CDR3 length: 15 amino acids. Trimming cost V 3 bases and J 3 bases; bases outside gene matches: 3. In germline, CDR1 is LGHNA, CDR2 YSLEER. The CDR3 sequence is CASSHPGQGDYGYTF. CDR3 sequence (DNA): TGCGCCAGCAGCCACCCGGGACAGGGGGACTATGGCTACACCTTC.

The chain uses TRBV27 and TRBJ1-1; D may be TRBD1 (5 bases). The CDR3 runs 14 residues. V dropped 3 bases and J dropped 0 bases, with 8 bases sitting between them. Germline assignment: CDR1 MNHEY and CDR2 SMNVEV (reference sequence). CDR3 sequence: CASSFGHLNTEAFF. CDR3 nucleotide sequence: TGTGCCAGCAGTTTCGGACATCTGAACACTGAAGCTTTCTTT.

This chain uses TRBV7-9 with TRBJ1-2; 9 nucleotides line up with TRBD1. The ends lost 5 bases at V and 2 bases at J; junction bases unmatched: 3. CDR3 length equals 14 residues. Germline loops: CDR1 SEHNR, CDR2 FQNEAQ (reference sequence). CDR3 bases: TGTGCCAGCAGCGGCGGACAGGGGAACTATGGCTACACCTTC. Protein product: CASSGGQGNYGYTF.

This clone came up once. The chain employs TRBV5-6 and TRBJ2-7, with TRBD2 matching 7 bases. J was trimmed by 2 bases and V by 1 base; bases with no gene match: 3. The germline gives CDR1 SGHDT, CDR2 YYEEEE. There are 14 residues in the CDR3. CDR3 in DNA: TGTGCCAGCAGCTTGCTCCTAGCGGCCTACGAGCAGTACTTC. Amino acid sequence: CASSLLLAAYEQYF.

The sample holds one count of this clone. The chain has TRBV28 and TRBJ2-3, with no clear D. Germline CDR1 MDHEN, CDR2 SYDVKM. The CDR3 loop spans 15 amino acids. The V end was cut by 2 bases, the J end by 0 bases, with 9 bases between. CDR3 residues: CASSLPLTSTDTQYF. CDR3 DNA: TGTGCCAGCAGTTTACCTCTTACTAGCACAGATACGCAGTATTTT.

The V and J genes are TRBV19 and TRBJ1-5, with D unclear. With 7 bases removed from V and 8 bases from J, the gap between germline ends came to 18 bases. This CDR3 has 14 amino acids. The germline V gene encodes CDR1 LNHDA and CDR2 SQIVND (reference sequence). The CDR3 DNA follows: TGTGCCAGTACCGGTTGGTCCCTGTTAGAGCCCCAGCATTTT. Protein: CASTGWSLLEPQHF.

This clone was observed a few times. The rearrangement uses TRBV6-1 and TRBJ2-6; a weak D match, TRBD1 (5 bases). CDR1 is MNHNS and CDR2 is SASEGT in the germline V gene. Trimming shortened V by 4 bases and J by 6 bases, and 13 bases separated the two germline ends. The CDR3 consists of 15 residues. Here the CDR3 DNA reads TGTGCCAGCAGTGGGGTGGTAGGGGAGGCCAACGTCCTGACTTTC. This gives the protein CASSGVVGEANVLTF.

This rearrangement joins TRBV11-2 to TRBJ1-4, with TRBD1 matching 9 bases. The CDR3 is 17 amino acids. With 5 bases clipped from V and 12 bases from J, the junction kept 19 bases outside the gene matches. Germline V gene data show CDR1 as SGHAT and CDR2 as FQNNGV. The CDR3 loop is CASSDTGGDGGFGELFF. CDR3 sequence (DNA): TGTGCCAGCAGCGATACAGGGGGCGATGGGGGCTTTGGGGAACTGTTTTTT. The complete variable domain, with remaining parts taken from reference TRBV11-2 and TRBJ1-4, reads EAGVAQSPRYKIIEKRQSVAFWCNPISGHATLYWYQQILGQGPKLLIQFQNNGVVDDSQLPKDRFSAERLKGVDSTLKIQPAKLEDSAVYLCASSDTGGDGGFGELFFGSGTQLSVL.

With respect to this clone: One junction end disagrees with the germline gene, perhaps due to a read error. V is TRBV9 and J is TRBJ1-5; D ambiguous. The CDR3 consists of 14 residues. Germline-derived CDR1 and CDR2 are SGDLS and YYNGEE. The CDR3 DNA reads as TGTGCCAGCAGCGCTTGGGGTAGCGATCAGCCCCAGCATTTT. It is translated as CASSAWGSDQPQHF.

V usage is TRBV7-9 and J usage is TRBJ2-2; 8 bases are shared with TRBD2. Germline CDR1 reads SEHNR; CDR2 reads FQNEAQ (reference sequence). V was clipped by 2 bases and J by 5 bases; unmatched bases: 4. There are 15 residues in the CDR3. The CDR3: CASSLSGGATGELFF. DNA of the CDR3: TGTGCCAGCAGCTTATCCGGGGGGGCGACCGGGGAGCTGTTTTTT.

V and J are TRBV5-4 and TRBJ2-7; 10 positions agree with TRBD1. Germline lookup yields CDR1 SGHNT and CDR2 YYREEE (reference sequence). Germline trimming cut 5 bases from V and 2 bases from J; bases unmatched to any gene: 4. The length of the CDR3 is 14 residues. The CDR3 nucleotides read TGTGCCAGCAGGGACAGGGGGGGACCCTACGAGCAGTACTTC. Protein: CASRDRGGPYEQYF.

The chain combines TRBV5-1 with TRBJ1-1; 7 bases are shared with TRBD1. The CDR3 runs 17 residues. The V gene's germline CDR1 is SGHRS and CDR2 YFSETQ. Trimming took 0 bases from V and 3 from J; bases not matched to a gene: 11. The CDR3 DNA is TGCGCCAGCAGCTTGGCCTGGGACAGCGCAGTTCACACTGAAGCTTTCTTT. This translates into CASSLAWDSAVHTEAFF.

This clone was picked up one time. CDR3 in amino acids: CASSLVGLAGSTDTQYF. The CDR3 DNA sequence: TGTGCCAGCAGCTTAGTGGGACTAGCGGGATCGACAGATACGCAGTATTTT. The chain has TRBV7-2 and TRBJ2-3; 13 nucleotides agree with TRBD2. CDR1 SGHTA and CDR2 FQGNSA come from the germline V gene. The trim removed 1 base at V and 3 bases at J, leaving 4 bases unmatched. There are 17 residues in the CDR3.

The count of this clone is one. In DNA, the CDR3 is TGTGCCAGCAGTTTATGGTCCGGGGATGGCTACACCTTC. It encodes CASSLWSGDGYTF. The rearrangement joins TRBV27 to TRBJ1-2; D is uncertain. Trimming took 1 base from V and 6 from J, leaving 9 bases between them. The CDR3 is 13 amino acids. Looked up from germline, CDR1 is MNHEY and CDR2 is SMNVEV (reference sequence).

The chain links TRBV19 to TRBJ2-1; 12 bases map to TRBD2. CDR3 length: 16 residues. V lost 4 bases to trimming and J lost 6 bases; unmatched junction nucleotides: 7. The germline CDR1 and CDR2 sequences are LNHDA and SQIVND (reference sequence). CDR3 in amino acids: CASSTTLAGGFNEQFF. CDR3 nucleotides: TGTGCCAGTAGTACCACACTAGCGGGGGGTTTCAATGAGCAGTTCTTC.

V is TRBV5-1 and J is TRBJ1-1, with D possibly being TRBD1 (5 bases). The CDR3 runs 14 residues. The V and J ends lost 4 bases and 6 bases respectively, with 16 bases between them. Germline-derived CDR1 and CDR2 are SGHRS and YFSETQ. The CDR3 protein is CASSRSLGGAEAFF. The CDR3 DNA reads TGCGCCAGCAGCCGAAGTTTGGGGGGTGCTGAAGCTTTCTTT.

The chain combines TRBV13 with TRBJ2-7; 12 bases fit TRBD1. Looked up from germline, CDR1 is PRHDT and CDR2 is FYEKMQ (reference sequence). This CDR3 has 14 amino acids. Trimming removed 5 bases from V and 7 bases from J; junction bases left unmatched: 6. CDR3 amino acids: CASSPGQGAREQYF. CDR3 coding DNA: TGTGCCAGCAGCCCGGGACAGGGGGCGAGGGAGCAGTACTTC.

This chain joins TRBV9 and TRBJ1-2; D is ambiguous. This CDR3 region has 18 residues. Trimming removed 4 bases at V and 0 bases at J, with 22 bases between. Germline V gene lookup returns CDR1 SGDLS and CDR2 YYNGEE. The CDR3: CASSPGHRLSGANYGYTF. CDR3 nucleotide sequence: TGTGCCAGCAGCCCAGGCCACCGTTTAAGCGGCGCTAACTATGGCTACACCTTC.

The V gene is TRBV14, the J gene TRBJ2-7; 7 bases are shared with TRBD2. CDR3 length: 16 residues. Unmatched junction bases numbered 7, after V lost 0 bases and J lost 2 bases. CDR1 is SGHDN and CDR2 is FVKESK in the germline V gene. Here the CDR3 DNA reads TGTGCCAGCAGCCAAGAGTCAGCGGGGCACCCCTACGAGCAGTACTTC. Translated, it gives CASSQESAGHPYEQYF.